The T cell receptor (beta chain) under discussion was sequenced for a study of T cells after yellow fever vaccination. From the 5' RACE reads, TCRdb called clonotypes with MiXCR, one entry per CDR3 protein. The sample carries approximately 510,000 distinct CDR3 sequences, just over 20% recorded once. This clonotype came up a few times. V lost 4 bases and J 12 bases, leaving 14 bases between the germline ends. CDR3 length: 12 amino acids. Material: PBMCs, obtained approximately 20 days after the first yellow fever vaccination. This sequence was found in a man between 18 and 29 years old who received the YFV17D yellow fever vaccine. The chain recombines TRBV12-3 or TRBV12-4 with TRBJ2-3; no firm D call. CDR3 region: CASSSRAGRQYF. CDR3 nucleotide sequence: TGTGCCAGCAGTTCCCGGGCCGGCAGACAGTATTTT.